The 24 T cell receptor beta chains below come from one sample, sequenced in a study of T cell repertoires in cytomegalovirus infection. These TCRs' antigens remain unknown. TCRdb itself ran the reads through MiXCR, one entry per CDR3 protein. The sample shows approximately 340,000 distinct CDR3 sequences, 25% to 35% of them seen only once. Sequenced here: cultured PBMCs, sampled from culture after CMV antigen stimulation. These TCRs come from a human donor in good health (CMV status not recorded). Some clones in this sample may be carry-over from other donors' samples.

In its sample, this clonotype was seen a few times. The chain has TRBV2 and TRBJ1-6; 7 bases are a match to TRBD1. The junction had 9 bases not matched to a gene; V was cut back by 8 bases and J by 8 bases. The CDR3 has 14 amino acids. Germline CDR1 reads SNHLY; CDR2 reads FYNNEI. The CDR3 DNA reads TGTGCCAGCTGGGATGACAGGGCGGATTCACCCCTCCACTTT. Translation: CASWDDRADSPLHF.

The CDR3 spells CSVERDGYGYTF. In DNA, the CDR3 is TGCAGCGTAGAACGGGACGGCTATGGCTACACCTTC. The chain couples TRBV29-1 to TRBJ1-2; a possible D gene is TRBD1 (5 bases). CDR3 size: 12 residues. The V end was cut by 6 bases, the J end by 4 bases, with 12 bases between. CDR1 is SQVTM, CDR2 ANQGSEA, per germline.

DNA for the CDR3: TGTGCCAGCAGTGCCCTCCTTGACAGTTTCAATGAGCAGTTCTTC. It specifies CASSALLDSFNEQFF. This chain links TRBV28 with TRBJ2-1, with D maybe TRBD1 (5 bases). This CDR3 is 15 amino acids long. The V end lost 5 bases, the J end lost 6 bases, and 17 bases lay between the germline ends. Per the germline V gene, CDR1 is MDHEN and CDR2 is SYDVKM.

This clonotype has more than one count but fewer than ten. The chain couples TRBV7-2 to TRBJ2-7; 8 bases align to TRBD2. CDR1 SGHTA and CDR2 FQGNSA come from the germline V gene. With V trimmed by 1 base and J by 2 bases, 7 bases remained unmatched. The CDR3 is 16 residues long. CDR3: CASSLGRVAGTYEQYF. CDR3 DNA sequence: TGTGCCAGCAGCTTAGGTAGGGTAGCGGGGACCTACGAGCAGTACTTC.

The chain is built from TRBV20-1 and TRBJ1-4; 8 bases match TRBD1. Looked up from germline, CDR1 is DFQATT and CDR2 is SNEGSKA (reference sequence). The CDR3 contains 15 residues. J gave up 4 bases and V 2 bases, and 6 bases lay outside the gene matches. CDR3 DNA sequence: TGCAGTGCTAGACCCACGGGACAGGTTAATGAAAAACTGTTTTTT. Its translation is CSARPTGQVNEKLFF.

As concerns this clonotype: Here the CDR3 omits its conserved ending phenylalanine or tryptophan, so a read error is the likely source. V usage is TRBV5-1 and J usage is TRBJ2-3; TRBD2 aligns across 7 bases. Unmatched junction bases numbered 6, after V lost 1 base and J lost 1 base. The germline gives CDR1 SGHRS, CDR2 YFSETQ. This CDR3 is built from 16 residues. This CDR3 is CASSLMAGAGTDTQYS. CDR3 DNA sequence: TGCGCCAGCAGCTTGATGGCGGGAGCGGGCACAGATACGCAGTATTCT.

About this clonotype itself: Relative to the germline gene, one junction end is altered; a read error may explain this. J is TRBJ1-1 and V is TRBV19, with D possibly matching TRBD1 (6 bases). CDR1 and CDR2 (germline): LNHDA, SQIVND (reference sequence). The CDR3 spans 15 residues. The CDR3 nucleotides read TGTGCCAGCAGTAGAGGGGGGGGATTCAACACTGAAGCTTTCTTT. Its translation: CASSRGGGFNTEAFF.

V and J are TRBV20-1 and TRBJ1-2, with D perhaps matching TRBD1 (5 bases). V was clipped by 6 bases and J by 8 bases, with 19 bases between them. The CDR3 runs to 13 residues. The germline CDR1 and CDR2 sequences are DFQATT and SNEGSKA (reference sequence). The CDR3 spells CSAERQSSAGYTF. CDR3 bases: TGCAGTGCCGAAAGACAGTCCTCGGCCGGCTACACCTTC.

The sample holds one count of this clonotype. The V call is TRBV7-3, the J call TRBJ2-1, with 13 positions matching TRBD2. J was trimmed by 8 bases and V by 1 base; bases with no gene match: 5. CDR1 SGHTA and CDR2 FQGTGA come from the germline V gene. This CDR3 region has 16 residues. The CDR3 here is CASSLMTSGGSDEQFF. DNA of the CDR3: TGTGCCAGCAGCTTAATGACTAGCGGGGGGAGCGATGAGCAGTTCTTC.

V is TRBV28 and J is TRBJ1-1; D remains unclear. The CDR3 sequence is 13 residues long. Trimming pared 3 bases from V and 0 bases from J, leaving 5 bases between. CDR1 is MDHEN and CDR2 is SYDVKM in the germline V gene. The CDR3 nucleotides read TGTGCCAGCAGTTTCCCAATGAACACTGAAGCTTTCTTT. This codes for CASSFPMNTEAFF.

The rearrangement links TRBV10-3 to TRBJ1-4; 7 nucleotides agree with TRBD1. Germline CDR1 reads ENHRY; CDR2 reads SYGVKD. V dropped 10 bases and J dropped 4; count of bases not matched to a gene: 9. The CDR3 totals 14 residues. The CDR3 is CATTPGTVNEKLFF. The CDR3 nucleotides are TGTGCCACTACCCCTGGGACAGTTAATGAAAAACTGTTTTTT.

There are a few counts of this clonotype. The CDR3 nucleotides read TGTGCCAGCAGCTTGAACTATTACACAGATACGCAGTATTTT. This encodes CASSLNYYTDTQYF. The J gene is TRBJ2-3, the V gene TRBV5-8, with unresolved D. The CDR3 contains 14 residues. Germline-derived CDR1 and CDR2 are SGHTS and YDEGEE. Trimming left V 1 base short and J 2 bases short, with 8 bases between.

This sequence joins TRBV6-5 and TRBJ1-6; TRBD1 agrees at 11 bases. Germline V gene data show CDR1 as MNHEY and CDR2 as SVGAGI. The CDR3 is made up of 14 amino acids. V was clipped by 6 bases and J by 8 bases; unmatched bases: 3. The CDR3 DNA sequence: TGTGCCAGCAGGGGACAGGGGGGGGATTCACCCCTCCACTTT. Amino acids: CASRGQGGDSPLHF.

The rearrangement joins TRBV20-1 to TRBJ2-5; D unclear. Germline V gene sequence: CDR1 DFQATT, CDR2 SNEGSKA (reference sequence). V shed 1 base and J shed 1 base, with 16 bases lying between them. The CDR3 has 16 residues. CDR3 sequence: CSARGLVEIVQETQYF. The DNA of the CDR3 is TGCAGTGCTAGAGGGCTAGTCGAGATCGTCCAAGAGACCCAGTACTTC.

The rearrangement joins TRBV28 to TRBJ1-1, with no clear D. The V gene's germline CDR1 is MDHEN and CDR2 SYDVKM. V was shortened by 5 bases and J by 5 bases, with 12 bases between the two germline ends. This CDR3 has 13 amino acids. CDR3 amino acids: CASSHPSGTEAFF. CDR3 in DNA: TGTGCCAGCAGTCACCCTTCGGGGACTGAAGCTTTCTTT.

V usage is TRBV7-3 and J usage is TRBJ2-3, with TRBD2 matching over 7 bases. V gave up 5 bases and J gave up 0 bases; unmatched junction bases: 17. The length of the CDR3 is 19 residues. Germline loops: CDR1 SGHTA, CDR2 FQGTGA. Here the CDR3 reads CASSPRGSGETISTDTQYF. In nucleotides, the CDR3 is TGTGCCAGCAGCCCTAGAGGGAGCGGGGAGACGATTAGCACAGATACGCAGTATTTT. Full variable domain (remainder filled in from reference TRBV7-3 and TRBJ2-3): GAGVSQTPSNKVTEKGKYVELRCDPISGHTALYWYRQSLGQGPEFLIYFQGTGAADDSGLPNDRFFAVRPEGSVSTLKIQRTERGDSAVYLCASSPRGSGETISTDTQYFGPGTRLTVL.

This clonotype was detected only a few times. The chain has TRBV6-5 and TRBJ2-7, with 10 bases lining up with TRBD2. With 2 bases clipped from V and 4 bases from J, the junction kept 14 bases outside the gene matches. The CDR3 length is 18 residues. Germline V gene sequence: CDR1 MNHEY, CDR2 SVGAGI. For the CDR3, the DNA is TGTGCCAGCAGTTACGCCCTCCCATCTAGCGGGAGTGGATACGAGCAGTACTTC. Protein sequence: CASSYALPSSGSGYEQYF.

This clonotype has a handful of counts. V gene TRBV7-8 combines with J gene TRBJ1-1, with D perhaps TRBD1 (6 bases). This CDR3 comprises 14 residues. V lost 7 bases and J 1 base, leaving 13 bases between the germline ends. CDR1 is SGHVS and CDR2 is FQNEAQ in the germline V gene. CDR3 amino acids: CASNVGGQNTEAFF. The DNA of the CDR3 is TGTGCCAGCAACGTGGGGGGGCAGAACACTGAAGCTTTCTTT. The full variable domain, with the rest looked up from reference TRBV7-8 and TRBJ1-1, is GAGVSQSPRYKVAKRGQDVALRCDPISGHVSLFWYQQALGQGPEFLTYFQNEAQLDKSGLPSDRFFAERPEGSVSTLKIQRTQQEDSAVYLCASNVGGQNTEAFFGQGTRLTVV.

This clonotype was seen only once. V usage is TRBV12-3 or TRBV12-4 and J usage is TRBJ2-1; D is perhaps TRBD2 (5 bases). Deletions cut 3 bases from V and 9 bases from J, with 12 bases between. This CDR3 has 13 residues. The CDR3: CASSLGSSAEQFF. CDR3 DNA: TGTGCCAGCAGTTTGGGGAGTTCGGCTGAGCAGTTCTTC.

The chain carries TRBV3-1 and TRBJ2-3; 8 bases are shared with TRBD2. This CDR3 is built from 15 residues. Germline trimming cut 3 bases from V and 0 bases from J; bases unmatched to any gene: 2. In germline, CDR1 is LGHDT, CDR2 YNNKEL (reference sequence). The CDR3 region is CASSQRGASTDTQYF. The CDR3 DNA sequence: TGTGCCAGCAGCCAGCGGGGGGCTAGCACAGATACGCAGTATTTT.

V gene TRBV14 combines with J gene TRBJ1-6, with a possible D match to TRBD1 (6 bases). The CDR3 is 14 amino acids. The ends were cut back, 6 bases at V and 9 bases at J, with 15 bases in the middle. The V gene's germline CDR1 is SGHDN and CDR2 FVKESK. The CDR3 coding sequence is TGTGCCAGCAGTTCCGGGACACGGAGTTCACCCCTCCACTTT. This gives the protein CASSSGTRSSPLHF.

The chain is built from TRBV5-4 and TRBJ1-2; no clear D gene. V dropped 0 bases and J dropped 1 base, with 10 bases sitting between them. This CDR3 is built from 15 residues. Germline V CDR1 and CDR2: SGHNT, YYREEE (reference sequence). The CDR3 nucleotides read TGTGCCAGCAGCTTGGTAGGCCGGAATAACTATGGCTACACCTTC. This sequence encodes CASSLVGRNNYGYTF.

This chain joins TRBV6-6 and TRBJ2-2; TRBD2 is a possible D gene (6 bases). Germline assignment: CDR1 MNHNY and CDR2 SVGAGI (reference sequence). This CDR3 comprises 10 residues. V was shortened by 8 bases and J by 10 bases, with 8 bases between the two germline ends. The CDR3, as DNA: TGTGCCAGCGGCGGGGAGGAGCTGTTTTTT. Translation gives CASGGEELFF.

Only a few counts were recorded for this clonotype. The V gene is TRBV6-6, the J gene TRBJ1-6; 8 nucleotides agree with TRBD1. This CDR3 region has 15 residues. With 5 bases clipped from V and 9 bases from J, the junction kept 9 bases outside the gene matches. Per the germline V gene, CDR1 is MNHNY and CDR2 is SVGAGI (reference sequence). The CDR3 protein is CASSLLQGAGSPLHF. CDR3 DNA: TGTGCCAGCAGTCTACTCCAGGGGGCAGGTTCACCCCTCCACTTT.